The next 17 T cell receptor beta chains were all read from a single sample in a study of cytomegalovirus exposure and HLA in healthy donors. The primer mix had 60 Vbeta and 13 Jbeta primers. Sequencing was performed with immunoSEQ multiplex PCR; in TCRdb, only in-frame clones are kept and a portion is missing. The data show about 88,000 clones, about 76% seen once. The sequenced material came from PBMCs. The receptor set was obtained from a middle-aged woman in good health and CMV-seronegative.

This clone was seen a few times. The CDR3 here is CASSQDRTSGSQETQYF. The CDR3 DNA sequence: TGCGCCAGCAGCCAAGATCGGACTAGCGGGTCCCAAGAGACCCAGTACTTC. The chain combines TRBV4-1 with TRBJ2-5; 11 nucleotides agree with TRBD2. Per the germline V gene, CDR1 is MGHRA and CDR2 is YSYEKL. Trimming removed 0 bases from V and 1 base from J; junction bases left unmatched: 4. The CDR3 length is 17 residues.

The J gene is TRBJ2-1, the V gene TRBV11-3; tentative D call: TRBD1 (6 bases). Trimming pared 5 bases from V and 4 bases from J, leaving 15 bases between. The CDR3 length is 15 residues. Germline V lookup: CDR1 SGHNT, CDR2 YENEEA. In DNA, the CDR3 is TGTGCCAGCAGCCAAAATACAGGGCGGTACAATGAGCAGTTCTTC. It is translated as CASSQNTGRYNEQFF.

The rearrangement links TRBV7-2 to TRBJ2-7; 8 nucleotides agree with TRBD1. There are 15 residues in the CDR3. Germline V gives CDR1 SGHTA, CDR2 FQGNSA. The V and J ends lost 3 bases and 3 bases, in that order; junction bases with no gene match: 7. The CDR3 DNA sequence: TGTGCCAGCAGCTTCCGGGACAGGAGAAACTACGAGCAGTACTTC. This sequence encodes CASSFRDRRNYEQYF.

The J gene is TRBJ1-1, the V gene TRBV5-5; 9 bases are shared with TRBD1. Germline trimming cut 4 bases from V and 7 bases from J; bases unmatched to any gene: 14. This CDR3 has 16 amino acids. Germline V gives CDR1 SGHKS, CDR2 YYEKEE (reference sequence). Here the CDR3 DNA reads TGTGCCAGCAGCCAAACCTCAGGACAGGGGAGGCTTGAAGCTTTCTTT. Translated, it gives CASSQTSGQGRLEAFF.

The rearrangement joins TRBV7-3 to TRBJ2-2; 9 positions match TRBD2. J lost 7 bases, V lost 11 bases, and 11 bases had no gene match. The CDR3 has 14 residues. Germline V gene sequence: CDR1 SGHTA, CDR2 FQGTGA. The CDR3 DNA sequence: TGTGCCTCCCGCGCTGCGGGGGGGCACGGGGAGCTGTTTTTT. This codes for CASRAAGGHGELFF.

The chain is built from TRBV29-1 and TRBJ1-2; TRBD1 matches 7 bases. Germline CDR1 is SQVTM and CDR2 is ANQGSEA. J lost 5 bases, V lost 5 bases, and 2 bases had no gene match. This CDR3 is 11 amino acids long. As DNA, the CDR3 is TGCAGCGTTAAACAGGGGTATGGCTACACCTTC. Translated: CSVKQGYGYTF.

To note about this clone: Other DNA sequences in the same sample also yield this CDR3. The chain has TRBV7-3 and TRBJ1-1; the match to TRBD1 covers 8 bases. V lost 6 bases to trimming and J lost 5 bases; unmatched junction nucleotides: 5. The CDR3 contains 13 residues. Germline V CDR1 and CDR2: SGHTA, FQGTGA. The CDR3 bases are TGTGCCAGCAGACCTACAGGGGGGACTGAAGCTTTCTTT. As protein: CASRPTGGTEAFF.

The chain recombines TRBV19 with TRBJ2-7, with 11 positions matching TRBD2. Per the germline V gene, CDR1 is LNHDA and CDR2 is SQIVND (reference sequence). The CDR3 contains 17 residues. The V gene end was trimmed by 3 bases and the J gene end by 2 bases; junction bases not matched to a gene: 9. The chain's CDR3 is CASSMSSGGNFPYEQYF. The CDR3 DNA sequence: TGTGCCAGTAGTATGTCTAGCGGGGGGAACTTCCCCTACGAGCAGTACTTC.

This clone was observed a handful of times. This chain connects TRBV27 to TRBJ2-3, with a possible D match to TRBD2 (6 bases). The germline V and J ends were trimmed by 4 bases and 5 bases, with 19 bases remaining between them. Germline lookup yields CDR1 MNHEY and CDR2 SMNVEV (reference sequence). This CDR3 comprises 16 residues. The CDR3 loop is CASSSQGLHQVDTQYF. CDR3 coding DNA: TGTGCCAGCAGTTCTCAGGGACTCCACCAGGTAGATACGCAGTATTTT.

This clone has a count of ten or more. Here the CDR3 reads CAISRTGDGSYTF. CDR3 in DNA: TGTGCCATCAGCCGAACAGGGGATGGGTCCTACACCTTC. V is TRBV10-3 and J is TRBJ1-2; 7 bases match TRBD1. CDR1 is ENHRY and CDR2 is SYGVKD in the germline V gene. This CDR3 spans 13 amino acids. Unmatched junction bases numbered 11, after V lost 6 bases and J lost 10 bases.

CDR3 DNA: TGTGCCAGCAGTGACGGGTGGACAGGGGATGGCTACACCTTC. Amino acids: CASSDGWTGDGYTF. This chain links TRBV6-1 with TRBJ1-2; TRBD1 agrees at 9 bases. Per germline, CDR1 MNHNS and CDR2 SASEGT. The CDR3 runs 14 residues. V lost 3 bases, J lost 6 bases, and 5 bases stayed unmatched.

V and J are TRBV7-9 and TRBJ2-3, with D tentatively TRBD1 (6 bases). The CDR3 loop spans 16 amino acids. Trimming shortened V by 5 bases and J by 4 bases, and 19 bases separated the two germline ends. Germline CDR1 is SEHNR and CDR2 is FQNEAQ (reference sequence). This chain's CDR3 is CASSTHRVGVADTQYF. For the CDR3, the DNA is TGTGCCAGCAGCACCCACAGGGTTGGGGTGGCAGATACGCAGTATTTT.

V is TRBV30 and J is TRBJ1-5; D ambiguous. Per germline, CDR1 GTSNPN and CDR2 SVGIG (reference sequence). This CDR3 has 11 amino acids. Trimming took 0 bases from V and 9 from J, leaving 6 bases between them. CDR3 residues: CAWSVRGPQHF. CDR3 nucleotide sequence: TGTGCCTGGAGTGTACGGGGGCCCCAGCATTTT.

The chain joins TRBV7-9 to TRBJ2-6; D call uncertain. V was pared by 6 bases and J by 0 bases, with 15 bases between. CDR1 is SEHNR, CDR2 FQNEAQ, per germline (reference sequence). The CDR3 covers 17 residues. CDR3 sequence reads: CASRPAGLSSGANVLTF. Here the CDR3 DNA reads TGTGCCAGCAGGCCGGCAGGTCTTAGCTCTGGGGCCAACGTCCTGACTTTC. The full variable domain, completed using reference TRBV7-9 and TRBJ2-6, is DTGVSQNPRHKITKRGQNVTFRCDPISEHNRLYWYRQTLGQGPEFLTYFQNEAQLEKSRLLSDRFSAERPKGSFSTLEIQRTEQGDSAMYLCASRPAGLSSGANVLTFGAGSRLTVL.

This clone has just a few counts. The chain couples TRBV4-1 to TRBJ2-3, with TRBD2 matching 12 bases. Germline V gene data show CDR1 as MGHRA and CDR2 as YSYEKL. CDR3 length: 17 amino acids. Unmatched junction bases numbered 6, after V lost 0 bases and J lost 5 bases. The CDR3: CASSQEASGGAIDTQYF. DNA for the CDR3: TGCGCCAGCAGCCAAGAGGCTAGCGGGGGGGCAATAGATACGCAGTATTTT.

A few counts support this clone. The J gene is TRBJ2-7, the V gene TRBV5-1; D may be TRBD2 (5 bases). Germline-derived CDR1 and CDR2 are SGHRS and YFSETQ. The V end lost 7 bases, the J end lost 2 bases, and 16 bases lay between the germline ends. This CDR3 comprises 14 residues. CDR3 region: CASRDVRPPYEQYF. The CDR3 nucleotides read TGCGCCAGCCGGGATGTGAGGCCCCCCTACGAGCAGTACTTC.

This clone has just a few counts. The chain has TRBV27 and TRBJ2-3, with 10 bases that match TRBD1. The trim removed 5 bases at V and 7 bases at J, leaving 3 bases unmatched. The CDR3 runs to 13 residues. Germline CDR1 is MNHEY and CDR2 is SMNVEV (reference sequence). CDR3 nucleotides: TGTGCCAGCAGTATAGACAGGGGGCATACGCAGTATTTT. Its protein product is CASSIDRGHTQYF.